The rows below give T cell receptor beta chains drawn from one sample of a study of T cells after yellow fever vaccination. TCRdb reprocessed the 5' RACE reads with MiXCR, giving one entry per CDR3 protein. The sample contains about 75,000 distinct CDR3 sequences, about 7.3% of which appear only once. The sample in question was CD8+ T cells sorted from PBMCs, obtained more than 8 days after the first yellow fever vaccination. These receptors all come from a man between 18 and 35 years old who received the YFV17D yellow fever vaccine. CDR3s include the opening cysteine and the closing phenylalanine or tryptophan. A D gene is named only where the DNA matches it firmly. Clone size is stated in some rows and not others, as once, few, many or a class when expanded.

J gene	clone size	V gene	D gene	CDR3 DNA	CDR3 protein
TRBJ2-6	many	TRBV6-2/TRBV6-3	-	TGTGCCAGCAGTCCTACCCCTCTGTCTGGGGCCAACGTCCTGACTTTC	CASSPTPLSGANVLTF
TRBJ2-1	few	TRBV28	-	TGTGCCACCCGAGAACCGGGACCCCGGCGGGATGAGCAGTTCTTC	CATREPGPRRDEQFF
TRBJ1-1	-	TRBV4-1	-	TGCGCCAGCAGCCAAGTAGGGCAGAACACTGAAGCTTTCTTT	CASSQVGQNTEAFF
TRBJ2-3	many	TRBV12-3/TRBV12-4	TRBD2	TGTGCCAGCCTAGCGGGTGTGGCAGATACGCAGTATTTT	CASLAGVADTQYF
TRBJ1-1	few	TRBV12-5	-	TGTGCTAGTGGTTGGACCCCGGAGGAAGCTTTCTTT	CASGWTPEEAFF
TRBJ1-5	many	TRBV7-9	-	TGTGCCAGCAGCTTGCGTCGAAGGGGCCGACAGGTCCATTTT	CASSLRRRGRQVHF
TRBJ2-1	-	TRBV29-1	-	TGCGGCGTACAAATCGGTGAGCAGTTCTTC	CGVQIGEQFF
TRBJ1-1	few	TRBV5-1	-	TGCGCCAGCAGCTTCAGGAAGAACACTGAAGCTTTCTTT	CASSFRKNTEAFF
TRBJ2-1	-	TRBV5-6	TRBD2	TGTGCCAGCAGCCCGACTAGCGGTCTATACAGTGAGCAGTTCTTC	CASSPTSGLYSEQFF
TRBJ1-4	-	TRBV5-8	-	TGTGCCAGCAGCAACCGGGACCCCCCAGAGGAAAAACTGTTTTTT	CASSNRDPPEEKLFF
TRBJ2-3	-	TRBV4-2	-	TGTGCCAGCAGCCAAGATGGGCCGGGTAGGGGCACAGATACGCAGTATTTT	CASSQDGPGRGTDTQYF
TRBJ2-7	many	TRBV20-1	-	TGCAGTGCTAGGGGTGAACGTACCTCCTACGAGCAGTACTTC	CSARGERTSYEQYF
TRBJ1-4	many	TRBV9	-	TGTGCCAGCAGCGTAGAGGCAGATGAAAAACTGTTTTTT	CASSVEADEKLFF
TRBJ2-1	many	TRBV29-1	-	TGCAGCGTTGGGCCCGGGAATGAGCAGTTCTTC	CSVGPGNEQFF
TRBJ2-1	few	TRBV11-1	TRBD1	TGTGCCAGCAGCCCCCGACAGGGAGATAGTTATTCCTACAATGAGCAGTTCTTC	CASSPRQGDSYSYNEQFF
TRBJ2-7	many	TRBV9	-	TGTGCCAGCAGCGTAGGGACCACGCTTTTTGAGCAGTACTTC	CASSVGTTLFEQYF
TRBJ1-2	many	TRBV6-5	-	TGTGCCAGCAGCCACGGACTAAATTATGGCTACACCTTC	CASSHGLNYGYTF
TRBJ1-5	many	TRBV5-5	TRBD1	TGTGCCAGCAGCTTGGCTAGGGGGCTTCAGCCCCAGCATTTT	CASSLARGLQPQHF
TRBJ2-1	few	TRBV5-6	-	TGTGCCAGCAGCTTACTAGATGAGCAGTTCTTC	CASSLLDEQFF
TRBJ2-2	many	TRBV7-6	TRBD1	TGTGCCAGCAGGGACAGGGCGAACACCGGGGAGCTGTTTTTT	CASRDRANTGELFF
TRBJ2-1	few	TRBV4-1	TRBD2	TGCGCCAGCAGCCAAGATCTAGCGGAACGATACAATGAGCAGTTCTTC	CASSQDLAERYNEQFF
TRBJ2-1	many	TRBV7-9	TRBD2	TGTGCCAGCAGCTTTGGCGGGGGGGCTAAATACAATGAGCAGTTCTTC	CASSFGGGAKYNEQFF
TRBJ2-1	many	TRBV7-3	TRBD2	TGTGCCAGCAGTCGAGGGACTAGCGGTTCCTACAATGAGCAGTTCTTC	CASSRGTSGSYNEQFF
TRBJ1-2	many	TRBV20-1	-	TGCAGTGCTAGAGTGAAGGAAGGCTACACCTTC	CSARVKEGYTF
TRBJ2-5	many	TRBV4-2	-	TGTGCCAGCAGCCAAGAATTACCTCAAGAGACCCAGTACTTC	CASSQELPQETQYF